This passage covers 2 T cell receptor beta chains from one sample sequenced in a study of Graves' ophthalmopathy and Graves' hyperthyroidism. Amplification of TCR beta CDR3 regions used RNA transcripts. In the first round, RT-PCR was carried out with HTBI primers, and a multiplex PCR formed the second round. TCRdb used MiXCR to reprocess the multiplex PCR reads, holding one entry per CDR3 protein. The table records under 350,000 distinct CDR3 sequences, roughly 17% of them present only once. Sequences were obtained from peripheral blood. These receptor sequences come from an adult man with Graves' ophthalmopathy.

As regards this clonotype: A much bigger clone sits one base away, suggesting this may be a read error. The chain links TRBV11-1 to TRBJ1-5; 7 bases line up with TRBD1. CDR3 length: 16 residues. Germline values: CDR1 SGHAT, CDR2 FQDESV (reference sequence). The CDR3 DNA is TGTGCCAGCAGCTTAGGGGCGCCAGGGGGAAATCAGCCCCAGGATTTT. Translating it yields CASSLGAPGGNQPQDF.

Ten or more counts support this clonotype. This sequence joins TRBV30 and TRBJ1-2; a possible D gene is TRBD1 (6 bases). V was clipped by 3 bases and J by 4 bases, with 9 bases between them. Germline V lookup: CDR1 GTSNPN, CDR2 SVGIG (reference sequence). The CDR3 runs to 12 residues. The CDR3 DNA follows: TGTGCCTGGAGCGGACAGCTCTATGGCTACACCTTC. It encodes CAWSGQLYGYTF.